This T cell receptor beta chain comes out of a study of OX40 agonist ivuxolimab in advanced cancers. Study at large: Ivuxolimab, an agonist antibody against OX40 (CD134), was given to patients. One patient with hepatocellular carcinoma and two with cutaneous melanoma, three in all, had partial responses. General study findings and limits: In the expanded peripheral T cells, antigen specificity was never determined.

Excluded were patients having autoimmune disease history or systemic immunosuppression. Profiling relied on immunoSEQ multiplex PCR, and the TCRdb table lists in-frame clones only, not all of them. The table lists some 72,000 clones, 85% to 95% of them singletons, with 2.5% to 3.5% in the top ten. The J segment lost 4 bases and the V segment lost 8 bases, leaving 13 bases of the junction unmatched. The CDR3 totals 16 residues. CDR1 and CDR2 from the germline V gene are LNHNV and YYDKDF (reference sequence). A word on this clone: Its antigen is not known.

The chain recombines TRBV15 with TRBJ1-4; 7 bases are shared with TRBD1. The receptor comes from an adult with an advanced solid tumor such as melanoma, head and neck, liver or kidney cancer. The sequencing used CD4+ or CD8+ T cells sorted from blood, collected in a trial of the OX40 agonist ivuxolimab. The CDR3 here is CATVPATGTVNEKLFF. The CDR3 DNA is TGTGCCACCGTCCCTGCGACCGGGACAGTTAATGAAAAACTGTTTTTT.